These 7 T cell receptor beta chains share one sample of origin, sequenced in a study of T cells expressing NK-cell markers. TCRdb reprocessed the 5' RACE reads, with one entry per CDR3 protein and no DNA. The sample includes about 460,000 distinct CDR3 sequences. The sequenced sample consisted of blood T cells: a sorted CD56 or NKG2C T cell subset, CD4+ or CD8+ T cells, or bulk PBMC T cells (not recorded which). Receptor source: a woman aged 45-59 years in good health.

V and J are TRBV18 and TRBJ1-1. The CDR3 loop spans 15 amino acids. CDR1 is KGHSH, CDR2 LQKENI, per germline. This CDR3 is CASSPRRSLNTEAFF.

The chain links TRBV5-1 to TRBJ2-6. CDR3 length: 16 residues. Per the germline V gene, CDR1 is SGHRS and CDR2 is YFSETQ. Here the CDR3 reads CASSLAVQAGANVLTF. The full variable domain, with the rest looked up from reference TRBV5-1 and TRBJ2-6, is KAGVTQTPRYLIKTRGQQVTLSCSPISGHRSVSWYQQTPGQGLQFLFEYFSETQRNKGNFPGRFSGRQFSNSRSEMNVSTLELGDSALYLCASSLAVQAGANVLTFGAGSRLTVL.

This sequence joins TRBV7-3 and TRBJ2-1; TCRdb's D call of TRBD1 is untestable without DNA. The germline gives CDR1 SGHTA, CDR2 FQGTGA. The CDR3 has 15 residues. CDR3 protein: CASSPTGGQRNEQFF.

The chain's CDR3 is CASSLDAGAKNEKLFF. The genes are TRBV5-1 and TRBJ1-4; TCRdb designates TRBD1, a call that cannot be tested without DNA. Looked up from germline, CDR1 is SGHRS and CDR2 is YFSETQ. This CDR3 has 16 amino acids.

The V gene is TRBV30, the J gene TRBJ1-4. The CDR3 length is 13 residues. Germline CDR1 is GTSNPN and CDR2 is SVGIG (reference sequence). CDR3 in amino acids: CAWSADVNEKLFF.

The chain is built from TRBV5-1 and TRBJ2-1; TCRdb indicates TRBD2, and absent DNA this call remains unverified. The CDR3 length is 15 residues. Germline values: CDR1 SGHRS, CDR2 YFSETQ. This CDR3 is CASSLRGPFDNEQFF.

V is TRBV6-5 and J is TRBJ1-1; the D gene TCRdb calls, TRBD1, cannot be checked with no DNA. CDR3 length equals 14 residues. Germline CDR1 reads MNHEY; CDR2 reads SVGAGI. The CDR3 here is CASRTRTAHREAFF.